The T cell receptor (beta chain) under discussion was sequenced for a study of cytomegalovirus exposure and HLA in healthy donors listed by TCRdb under 2017. Study-level background: In an earlier analysis of under 600 of the donors, less than 350 Gb of sequence data and some 100 million unique TCR beta sequences from 150 million to 200 million T cells were reported. In an earlier analysis of roughly 600 of the donors, high-throughput TCR beta sequencing was used to judge whether each TCR beta V gene segment behaved as functional or pseudogenic. Using immunosequencing, the study profiled T cell repertoires from 666 subjects and related those repertoires to cytomegalovirus serostatus. An early release covering over 500 HLA-typed donors comprised about 300 gigabases of sequencing data and roughly 86 million unique TCR sequences. The number of typed donors differed by locus: about 620-630 for A, B, C, DRB1 and DQB1; some 540 for DQA1; around 610 for DPA1; and around 490 for DPB1. Among some 400 genotyped donors of the cohort, an average of roughly 230,000 unique TCR beta nucleotide sequences was sequenced per donor, of which approximately 18% were non-productive. The genetic ancestry cluster associated with self-reported Caucasian donors included about 81% of the approximately 410 genotyped donors. In a later analysis, previously published TCR beta repertoires from about 640 donors were re-analyzed and high-resolution HLA genotyping was added so that TCR occurrence patterns could be studied. In addition to the first cohort of 666 subjects, a separate validation cohort of 120 different subjects was used. Both class I and class II loci were covered by HLA typing, at four-digit resolution. Rather than using new phenotypic data, the later analysis identified candidate immune exposures from TCR beta sequences and from how often those sequences occurred across donors. The study was designed to test whether signatures of past pathogen exposure could be identified by cataloging public T cell receptors. Donor age, sex, ethnicity and CMV serostatus were compiled alongside the repertoire data. The study combined high-throughput TCR immunosequencing, statistical association of individual TCRs with disease status, and machine learning to predict cytomegalovirus infection status. Four to six DR-DQ haplotypes were handled as single units for association and clustering because linkage in the cohort was strong. Every repertoire in the discovery cohort had been generated on one and the same sequencing platform. A later genetic analysis took genome-wide SNP genotypes for about 60% of the roughly 670 donors and used that subset as a discovery cohort. Study-wide conclusions, independent of this receptor: The earlier analysis of 587 of the donors excluded 15 to 20 rarely observed V segments, including chromosome 9 orphons, because counts were too low. CMV serostatus was the only immune exposure information available for the cohort. In a later analysis, most CMV-associated TCR beta chains were found to appear HLA-restricted, with HLA associations seemingly driven largely by CMV exposure. The presence/absence analyses assumed that sequencing depth was roughly uniform across donors, and that assumption may not be true. In an earlier analysis of several hundred of the donors, most TCR beta V segments were observed in productive rearrangements about 90% or about 30% of the time, broadly matching IMGT annotations. Because HLA typing was unavailable for some donors at each locus, only the typed subset was used in association tests. A group of highly shared sequence variants was considered likely to be a technical artifact of the sequencing pipeline. While some public TCRs were present in many individuals, most TCR sequences turned up only very rarely across donors. In vitro tests confirmed that three of the cytomegalovirus-associated TCR beta chains recognize cytomegalovirus antigens. The cohort was sequenced for TCR beta chains only, and without alpha or paired-chain data the features that could be detected were limited. In a later analysis, HLA-associated TCR beta chains were found to be more clonally expanded and to have lower generation probabilities than equally common non-associated chains. A further reported finding was that TCR beta sequences accurately predicted the HLA-A and HLA-B alleles for most subjects in the first cohort. Some IMGT-functional V segments, including TRBV6-2 and TRBV6-3, could not be distinguished by the 87-base-pair reads and were therefore excluded. Assigning TCR associations to individual alleles was difficult when HLA alleles, especially DR and DQ, strongly co-occurred. Compared with the 666-donor mean, donors in an Asian-associated ancestry cluster had fewer N-insertions in productive TCRs, according to a later genetic analysis. Specific HLA alleles were associated with 15,000 to 20,000 TCR beta sequences at a false discovery rate of 0.05 in a later analysis. An association between a missense DCLRE1C variant and V-gene and J-gene trimming of TCR beta chains was found in a later genetic analysis and replicated in an independent cohort. In a later analysis, the rate of TCR association differed among HLA loci, with DRB1 alleles having the most associated TCRs and HLA-C alleles having the fewest. The authors suggested that the approach could potentially be extended to other disease states and immunological phenotypes. In both the original and validation cohorts, the classifier was reported to diagnose cytomegalovirus status with high specificity and sensitivity. The study listed 164 TCR beta chains as associated with cytomegalovirus. A later analysis reported that several top co-occurrence clusters appeared linked to parvovirus B19, influenza, CMV and Epstein-Barr virus. Linkage disequilibrium might explain the correlated functional status among segregating V segments, but an unknown experimental factor could not be ruled out.

The CDR3 starts with the cysteine, ends with the phenylalanine, and has 15 residues. CDR3 DNA is the only sequence kept; it has 45 bases, read in frame from the first base. From V the trimming removes 6 bases and from J it removes 7 bases, while the gene matches leave 11 bases of the junction unaccounted for. CDR1 and CDR2 are drawn from the germline V gene: MNHEY, SVGAGI. Libraries came from the immunoSEQ multiplex PCR assay. The multiplex PCR relied on a mix of 60 forward primers for TCR Vbeta segments and 13 reverse primers for TCR Jbeta segments. A multiplex PCR assay on genomic DNA amplified the CDR3 region of rearranged TCR beta genes. On the Illumina HiSeq System, the amplified TCR beta libraries were sequenced as 87-base-pair reads. Per the authors' processing: A later analysis counted 75 million to 100 million unique TCR beta chains across the approximately 700 repertoires, and roughly 9.9 million of these chains were shared by at least two donors. A nearest-neighbor algorithm error-corrected the raw reads and collapsed the reads into unique sequences, merging closely related sequences to remove PCR and sequencing errors. Alignment of CDR3 sequences to IMGT reference sequences was used to assign V, D and J gene segments. For a sequence to be retained, a match of at least six nucleotides to both a V gene segment and a J gene segment was required. Rearrangements were classified as productive when the CDR3 lacked stop codons and remained in frame with V and J, and all other rearrangements were classified as non-productive. Following IMGT convention, CDR3 was defined as the stretch from the second conserved V-encoded cysteine up to the conserved J-encoded phenylalanine. The earlier analysis of a few hundred of the donors excluded sequences that lacked an unambiguous match to a single V gene segment. In an earlier analysis of 587 of the donors, V segments were called functional above 56.7% productive rearrangements and were called segregating when the between-donor standard deviation exceeded 5%. To diagnose cytomegalovirus status from the catalog of TCR beta chain sequences, a statistical classification framework was built. V and J gene assignment, in a later analysis, came from comparing TCR nucleotide sequences with IMGT/GENE-DB human TR gene sequences. The TCRdist pipeline was used in a later analysis to assign CDR3 sequences and most-parsimonious VDJ recombination scenarios. In a later analysis, each TCR beta chain was defined by its CDR3 amino acid sequence together with its V-gene family, and reads lacking a unique V-gene family were excluded. As a way to deal with suspected cross-contamination and a sequencing artifact, a later analysis dropped more than 500 nucleotide sequences that were highly shared and had low generation probability. In a later analysis, a clonal expansion index was calculated for each public chain from normalized within-repertoire ranks of inferred template counts. In a later analysis, generation probabilities were computed with a VDJ recombination model fitted to out-of-frame rearrangements, and the resulting probabilities were checked against IGoR. Hypergeometric tests were used in a later analysis to score TCR-TCR, TCR-HLA and TCR-CMV co-occurrence, with a repertoire-size bias correction applied to the TCR pairs. In a later analysis, false discovery rates were estimated by permuting HLA or CMV assignments 20 times. In a later analysis, co-occurring TCRs were grouped using DBSCAN, and TCRdist sequence similarity was added for clustering within HLA-allele-positive subsets. Repertoires with fewer than 30,000 or more than 120,000 public chains were left out of co-occurrence clustering, as were a few repertoires with anomalous nucleotide sharing. Held by TCRdb, this immuneACCESS table contains in-frame sequences only and omits some clones. Under half of the omission traces to an unresolved V gene where checked; the cause of the rest is unknown. V and J calls and clone size are as listed in that table; D and trimming were resolved from the DNA. This sample gives 95,000 to 100,000 clones in total; over 70% of them show up just once. The ten largest clones add up to roughly a tenth of the sample.

As for this clone: Its antigen remains undetermined. No base qualities exist here, and no much larger clone lies one base off it.

The cohort was made up of 666 healthy bone marrow donors. At the time of sampling, every cohort member was nominally healthy, though immune exposures that went unrecorded were likely present. The donor tested CMV seronegative and was one of the 352 seronegative cohort members. A peripheral blood sample was provided by each donor, and peripheral blood mononuclear cells were used for TCR beta sequencing. Genomic DNA was extracted from the blood cell samples with the Qiagen DNeasy Blood Extraction Kit. This sequence was found in a man aged 50 or older in good health and CMV-seronegative. Input material: PBMCs. The chain joins TRBV6-5 to TRBJ2-1, and 8 bases in between align with TRBD2. DNA sequence: TGTGCCAGCAGCTGGACTAGCCCCAGGCAGAATGAGCAGTTCTTC. The resulting protein is CASSWTSPRQNEQFF.